The 21 T cell receptor beta chains below all came from one sample that was sequenced in a study of control samples from healthy donors and cancer patients. TCRdb's copy holds only in-frame clones and misses some; the assay was immunoSEQ multiplex PCR. The sample contains about 95,000 clones, around 90% of which appear only once. The source material was blood. All receptors come from a woman aged 70 to 79 in good health.

The sample holds one count of this clone. The V gene is TRBV6-5, the J gene TRBJ2-1; 9 bases fit TRBD1. Germline CDR1 reads MNHEY; CDR2 reads SVGAGI. Trimming cost V 7 bases and J 6 bases; bases outside gene matches: 7. The CDR3 extends over 14 amino acids. Here the CDR3 DNA reads TGTGCCAGCACCCCGGACAGGGGCACCAATGAGCAGTTCTTC. Its protein product is CASTPDRGTNEQFF.

In this sample, this clone turned up once. This chain joins TRBV27 and TRBJ1-1, with D tentatively TRBD1 (6 bases). The CDR3 covers 14 residues. With 7 bases removed from V and 4 bases from J, the gap between germline ends came to 16 bases. CDR1 is MNHEY, CDR2 SMNVEV, per germline (reference sequence). The CDR3 here is CASNRDIGSTEAFF. The DNA of the CDR3 is TGTGCCAGCAATAGGGACATCGGTAGCACTGAAGCTTTCTTT.

The rearrangement links TRBV10-1 to TRBJ1-2, with D maybe TRBD1 (5 bases). Germline V lookup: CDR1 WNHNN, CDR2 SYGVQD (reference sequence). Trimming shortened V by 5 bases and J by 8 bases, and 12 bases separated the two germline ends. The CDR3 is made up of 12 amino acids. The CDR3 region is CASSSGDGGYTF. CDR3 nucleotides: TGCGCCAGCAGTTCCGGGGACGGGGGCTACACCTTC.

The rearrangement uses TRBV4-1 and TRBJ1-2, with 10 bases matching TRBD1. The length of the CDR3 is 15 residues. Germline CDR1 MGHRA, CDR2 YSYEKL. The trim removed 0 bases at V and 4 bases at J, leaving 2 bases unmatched. The CDR3 region is CASSQDGTGVYGYTF. The CDR3 DNA is TGCGCCAGCAGCCAAGACGGGACAGGGGTCTATGGCTACACCTTC.

This clone is a singleton in its sample. This chain connects TRBV5-4 to TRBJ2-1, with 11 bases aligning to TRBD2. Looked up from germline, CDR1 is SGHNT and CDR2 is YYREEE (reference sequence). V was pared by 1 base and J by 2 bases, with 5 bases of the junction left unmatched. This CDR3 comprises 17 residues. As DNA, the CDR3 is TGTGCCAGCAGCTTGTCGACTAGCGGGGATACCTACAATGAGCAGTTCTTC. It is translated as CASSLSTSGDTYNEQFF.

This clone has more than one count but fewer than ten. V is TRBV5-1 and J is TRBJ1-2, with 9 positions matching TRBD1. This CDR3 has 14 amino acids. The germline V gene has CDR1 SGHRS and CDR2 YFSETQ. V lost 4 bases, J lost 6 bases, and 7 bases stayed unmatched. The CDR3 loop is CASSDKTGGDGYTF. The DNA for the CDR3 is TGCGCCAGCAGCGATAAAACAGGGGGCGATGGCTACACCTTC.

CDR3 sequence: CASSLPESDTQYF. CDR3 nucleotide sequence: TGCGCCAGCAGCTTGCCAGAATCAGATACGCAGTATTTT. The chain joins TRBV5-1 to TRBJ2-3; no clear D gene. Trimming took 1 base from V and 4 from J, leaving 7 bases between them. The CDR3 covers 13 residues. Germline CDR1 is SGHRS and CDR2 is YFSETQ.

The chain employs TRBV5-5 and TRBJ2-1, with D perhaps assigned TRBD1 or TRBD2 (5 bases each). Germline values: CDR1 SGHKS, CDR2 YYEKEE (reference sequence). CDR3 length: 15 residues. V lost 3 bases, J lost 6 bases, and 16 bases lay in between. The CDR3 sequence: CASSSAGTRTNEQFF. The CDR3 bases are TGTGCCAGCAGCTCCGCCGGGACCCGTACCAATGAGCAGTTCTTC.

The chain has TRBV7-9 and TRBJ1-2, with 9 bases identical to TRBD1. Germline V CDR1 and CDR2: SEHNR, FQNEAQ (reference sequence). J lost 2 bases, V lost 4 bases, and 2 bases had no gene match. The CDR3 consists of 14 residues. The CDR3, as DNA: TGTGCCAGCAGCTCGGGACAGGGCAACTATGGCTACACCTTC. Its protein is CASSSGQGNYGYTF. Supplemented by reference TRBV7-9 and TRBJ1-2, the full variable domain reads DTGVSQNPRHKITKRGQNVTFRCDPISEHNRLYWYRQTLGQGPEFLTYFQNEAQLEKSRLLSDRFSAERPKGSFSTLEIQRTEQGDSAMYLCASSSGQGNYGYTFGSGTRLTVV.

The rearrangement uses TRBV7-2 and TRBJ1-1; no definite D call. Germline CDR1 reads SGHTA; CDR2 reads FQGNSA. The germline V and J ends were trimmed by 5 bases and 2 bases, with 9 bases remaining between them. CDR3 length: 13 residues. The DNA for the CDR3 is TGTGCCAGCAGCGAGCAGATAAACACTGAAGCTTTCTTT. Amino acids: CASSEQINTEAFF.

This clone was observed once. The genes are TRBV20-1 and TRBJ1-1; tentatively, D is TRBD1 (6 bases). V dropped 6 bases and J dropped 5 bases, with 22 bases sitting between them. The CDR3 is made up of 15 amino acids. Germline lookup yields CDR1 DFQATT and CDR2 SNEGSKA (reference sequence). CDR3: CSASNRDPSRTEAFF. CDR3 in DNA: TGCAGTGCGAGTAACAGGGACCCTTCGAGGACTGAAGCTTTCTTT.

The chain links TRBV2 to TRBJ1-6, with a weak D call TRBD1 (6 bases). Trimming removed 7 bases from V and 5 bases from J, with 12 bases in between. This CDR3 region has 14 residues. The germline V gene encodes CDR1 SNHLY and CDR2 FYNNEI. The CDR3 nucleotides are TGTGCCAGCACCACCGGACAGAATAATTCACCCCTCCACTTT. Translated, it gives CASTTGQNNSPLHF. The full variable domain, rest sourced from reference TRBV2 and TRBJ1-6, is EPEVTQTPSHQVTQMGQEVILRCVPISNHLYFYWYRQILGQKVEFLVSFYNNEISEKSEIFDDQFSVERPDGSNFTLKIRSTKLEDSAMYFCASTTGQNNSPLHFGNGTRLTVT.

This chain uses TRBV6-2 or TRBV6-3 with TRBJ2-2; D is perhaps TRBD2 (5 bases). This CDR3 spans 13 amino acids. Germline-derived CDR1 and CDR2 are MNHEY and SVGEGT. The ends were cut back, 4 bases at V and 6 bases at J, with 9 bases in the middle. The CDR3 DNA follows: TGTGCCAGCAGTTTTCTAGCATCCGGGGAGCTGTTTTTT. Its protein product is CASSFLASGELFF.

The chain carries TRBV9 and TRBJ2-4, with 9 bases that match TRBD1. The CDR3 extends over 14 amino acids. CDR1 is SGDLS, CDR2 YYNGEE, per germline. V lost 0 bases and J lost 8; bases outside the gene matches: 3. CDR3 nucleotide sequence: TGTGCCAGCAGCGTAGCTACAGGGGGCTACATTCAGTACTTC. Translating it yields CASSVATGGYIQYF. The complete variable domain, with remaining parts taken from reference TRBV9 and TRBJ2-4, reads DSGVTQTPKHLITATGQRVTLRCSPRSGDLSVYWYQQSLDQGLQFLIQYYNGEERAKGNILERFSAQQFPDLHSELNLSSLELGDSALYFCASSVATGGYIQYFGAGTRLSVL.

V and J are TRBV3-1 (or the pseudogene TRBV3-2) and TRBJ2-4; tentative D call: TRBD1 (7 bases). V gave up 2 bases and J gave up 6 bases, with 14 bases separating them. The CDR3 has 15 amino acids. Germline V gene lookup returns CDR1 LGHDT and CDR2 YNNKEL (reference sequence). The CDR3 DNA reads TGTGCCAGCAGCCAAAGCAGGGGGGCCGGAAACATTCAGTACTTC. Its translation: CASSQSRGAGNIQYF.

This clone appeared a single time. The V call is TRBV7-9, the J call TRBJ2-2, with D perhaps matching TRBD1 (5 bases). The V end lost 6 bases, the J end lost 1 base, and 9 bases lay between the germline ends. CDR3 size: 14 residues. Germline V gene sequence: CDR1 SEHNR, CDR2 FQNEAQ (reference sequence). The DNA of the CDR3 is TGTGCCAGCAGTCAGACAGAGAACACCGGGGAGCTGTTTTTT. Translation: CASSQTENTGELFF.

The V call is TRBV10-3, the J call TRBJ2-7; TRBD1 might be the D (5 bases). The CDR3 extends over 14 amino acids. Germline-derived CDR1 and CDR2 are ENHRY and SYGVKD. The germline V and J ends were trimmed by 3 bases and 6 bases, with 15 bases remaining between them. CDR3 residues: CAISDSGFSFEQYF. The CDR3 bases are TGTGCCATCAGTGATTCAGGGTTCTCGTTCGAGCAGTACTTC.

Written as DNA, the CDR3 is TGTGCCCGCGGGACAGGGGGTGGTGGCTACACCTTC. Translation gives CARGTGGGGYTF. This sequence joins TRBV30 and TRBJ1-2, with TRBD1 identical over 11 bases. CDR1 is GTSNPN and CDR2 is SVGIG in the germline V gene (reference sequence). Unmatched junction bases numbered 6, after V lost 8 bases and J lost 7 bases. This CDR3 has 12 residues.

This clone occurred a few times. This chain uses TRBV6-6 with TRBJ1-2, with D possibly being TRBD1 (6 bases). V lost 2 bases and J lost 6, with 16 bases in between. Germline V gene lookup returns CDR1 MNHNY and CDR2 SVGAGI (reference sequence). CDR3 length: 15 residues. CDR3 loop: CASSYDIQGSDGYTF. For the CDR3, the DNA is TGTGCCAGCAGTTACGATATCCAGGGGAGCGATGGCTACACCTTC.

The chain joins TRBV14 to TRBJ2-3, with 7 bases matching TRBD2. The CDR3 consists of 16 residues. The J segment lost 2 bases and the V segment lost 4 bases, leaving 9 bases of the junction unmatched. Germline CDR1 SGHDN, CDR2 FVKESK. The DNA for the CDR3 is TGTGCCAGCAGCCCTATCGGGAGGCCTCCCACAGATACGCAGTATTTT. Its translation is CASSPIGRPPTDTQYF.

The chain is built from TRBV9 and TRBJ1-6; 9 nucleotides line up with TRBD1. Germline lookup yields CDR1 SGDLS and CDR2 YYNGEE. The CDR3 runs to 17 residues. Trimming took 3 bases from V and 10 from J; bases not matched to a gene: 14. This CDR3 is CASSAGGSRTGESPLHF. DNA for the CDR3: TGTGCCAGCAGCGCGGGGGGGAGTAGGACAGGGGAATCACCCCTCCACTTT.